Reported below is one T cell receptor beta chain. Its antigen remains unidentified. The CDR3 is made up of 13 amino acids. The germline gives CDR1 LNHDA, CDR2 SQIVND (reference sequence). The trim removed 11 bases at V and 6 bases at J, leaving 4 bases unmatched. The sample belongs to a study of shared clonotypes between healthy human individuals. Overall study: A few men and a couple of women, aged 18 to 49, were donors.

Naive-designated CD8 cells lacked CD45RO, were positively enriched for CCR7, and omitted terminally differentiated effector memory CD45RA+ cells. An assay was performed, and its level was deep. Evenly divided among several immunoSEQ plates was the genomic DNA of each subset. Generated by immunoSEQ multiplex PCR, the TCRdb table keeps only in-frame clones and is missing some. The table has about 550,000 clones, around 95% seen once. The study's findings and limits: The naive CD4 repertoires of a few donors were compared, and about 5% of clonotypes were shared.

The sequence came from a young woman in good health. The chain employs TRBV19 and TRBJ2-3; the match to TRBD2 covers 14 bases. Sequenced: naive CD8+ T cells sorted from blood. CDR3 DNA sequence: TGTGCCTCCAGACTAGCGGGAGGGGATACGCAGTATTTT. Translation: CASRLAGGDTQYF.